This note documents a single T cell receptor (beta chain) sequence. This clone was found once. This receptor's antigen is unknown. No much larger clonotype is one base removed from it; base qualities were not supplied. This specimen belongs to a study of OX40 agonist ivuxolimab in advanced cancers. About the investigation overall: Ivuxolimab was an agonistic, fully human IgG2 monoclonal antibody directed against OX40 (CD134), a costimulatory receptor. Intravenous ivuxolimab was administered to patients every 2 weeks at six dose levels: 0.01, 0.1, 0.3, 1.5, 3 and 10 mg/kg. Of the approximately 54 dose-escalation patients, hepatocellular carcinoma was present in about 20, melanoma in around 15, renal cell carcinoma in 9 and head and neck cancer in 9. In the dose-escalation cohort, more than 75% of patients were male, and the mean age was roughly 60 years, with a range of roughly 23 to 85. Patients were allowed to have had prior anti-PD-1, anti-PD-L1 or anti-CTLA-4 therapy, and 40% to 45% of the dose-escalation patients had previously received checkpoint inhibitors. Three dose-escalation patients achieved partial responses, one with hepatocellular carcinoma and two with cutaneous melanoma. The purpose of peripheral TCRbeta sequencing was to test whether ivuxolimab changed TCR sequence diversity and led to clonal T-cell expansion. The paper covers the monotherapy dose-escalation part of the phase I ivuxolimab trial, which included N of about 50 patients.

Overall results and qualifications from the work: At doses of 0.1 to 3.0 mg/kg, clonal expansion of both CD4+ and CD8+ blood T cells was observed from baseline to week 6. In the 0.1-3.0 mg/kg groups, partial responders had among the lowest normalized peripheral clonal expansion, particularly in CD8+ T cells. After ivuxolimab, CD8+ T cells had more expanded clones than CD4+ T cells on average. The antigen specificity of the peripheral T cells that underwent clonal expansion was not determined. Low levels of normalized T-cell clonal expansion were also shown by some nonresponding patients.

Patients with autoimmune disease history or receiving systemic immunosuppression were excluded from the trial. Peripheral blood for TCR sequencing was collected from all dose cohorts at baseline, on cycle 4 day 1, and on cycle 7 day 1. Samples were obtained from an open-label, multicenter, first-in-human phase I dose-escalation trial of ivuxolimab. The trial enrolled adults with locally advanced or metastatic head and neck squamous cell, hepatocellular, melanoma or renal cell carcinoma. CD4+ and CD8+ T cells were sorted separately from peripheral blood before TCR sequencing. For sequencing of the TCRbeta CDR3 region, genomic DNA was extracted from the sorted cells. The immunoSEQ Assay was used for sequencing of TCRbeta CDR3 regions. Drawn from immuneACCESS, this table holds only the in-frame rearrangements with V and J called that TCRdb kept. Clones are partly lost; checked studies trace under half to an unresolved V gene and leave the rest unexplained. The table for this sample lists about 45,000 clones; roughly 82% of them were counted only once. 14% to 15% of the sample goes to the ten largest clones.

The sequenced sample was CD4+ or CD8+ T cells sorted from blood, obtained in a trial of the OX40 agonist ivuxolimab. The clonotype was recovered from an adult with an advanced solid tumor such as melanoma, head and neck, liver or kidney cancer.

The DNA sequence reads TGTGCCAGCTCCGACTTGAGGAACACCGGGGAGCTGTTTTTT. Its protein is CASSDLRNTGELFF. The rearrangement joined TRBV7-6 to TRBJ2-2, with the D gene not clear enough to name. CDR1 and CDR2 (SGHVS, FNYEAQ) derive from the germline V gene. Relative to germline, V is 8 bases shorter and J is 1 base shorter, with 11 bases between their ends. Its CDR3 holds 14 amino acids, cysteine through phenylalanine. The kept DNA is CDR3 alone, 42 bases in frame from the first base.